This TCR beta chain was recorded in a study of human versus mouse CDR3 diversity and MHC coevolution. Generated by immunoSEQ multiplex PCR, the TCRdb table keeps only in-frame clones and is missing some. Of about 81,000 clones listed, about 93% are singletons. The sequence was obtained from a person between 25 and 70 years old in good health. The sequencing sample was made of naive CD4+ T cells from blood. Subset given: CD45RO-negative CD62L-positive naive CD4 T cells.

The CDR3 DNA sequence: TGTGCCACCAGCAGAGATCTGCAGGGGTCTAATCAGCCCCAGCATTTT. It codes for CATSRDLQGSNQPQHF. The rearrangement uses TRBV15 and TRBJ1-5, with D possibly being TRBD1 (6 bases). Per the germline V gene, CDR1 is LNHNV and CDR2 is YYDKDF (reference sequence). The CDR3 extends over 16 amino acids. Trimming cost V 0 bases and J 4 bases, with 13 bases left between them.